Here is one T cell receptor (beta chain) with its context. Its matching antigen is unknown. Produced via immunoSEQ multiplex PCR; TCRdb's table is partial and in-frame only. The sample lists about 47,000 clones, approximately 94% seen once, with approximately 2.9% in the top ten. The data were taken from a study of T cells after posttransplantation cyclophosphamide. On the day of bone marrow donation, the related graft donor provided peripheral blood. Findings and limits, study-wide: Later blood repertoires were often dominated by clones from the donor CD8+ memory compartment. Recipient CMV seropositivity and CMV reactivation strongly tracked TRB clonality. Skin or GI-infiltrating T cells shared few TRB sequences with blood.

The sequence derives from a woman in her 30s in good health and a related stem cell transplant donor. Sequenced input: PBMCs.

The CDR3 reads CSVEGEYTGELFF. The CDR3 coding sequence is TGCAGCGTTGAGGGCGAATACACCGGGGAGCTGTTTTTT. The rearrangement joins TRBV29-1 to TRBJ2-2, with D uncertain. Germline V gives CDR1 SQVTM, CDR2 ANQGSEA. V dropped 3 bases and J dropped 3 bases, with 8 bases sitting between them. The CDR3 totals 13 residues.